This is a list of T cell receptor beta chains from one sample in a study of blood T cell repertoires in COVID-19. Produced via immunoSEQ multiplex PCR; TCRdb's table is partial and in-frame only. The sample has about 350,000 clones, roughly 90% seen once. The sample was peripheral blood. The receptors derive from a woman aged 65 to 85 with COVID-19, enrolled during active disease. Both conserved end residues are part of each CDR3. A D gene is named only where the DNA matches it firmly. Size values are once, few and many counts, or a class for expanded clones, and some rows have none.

CDR3aa: CSVEGGIGEKLFF
CDR3nt: TGCAGCGTTGAAGGAGGAATTGGCGAAAAACTGTTTTTT
abundance: -
j_gene: TRBJ1-4
d_gene: -
v_gene: TRBV29-1
len: 13

CDR3aa: CASSFSRDRGASTDTQYF
CDR3nt: TGTGCCAGCAGTTTTTCTCGGGACAGGGGCGCTAGCACAGATACGCAGTATTTT
abundance: -
j_gene: TRBJ2-3
d_gene: TRBD1
v_gene: TRBV6-2/TRBV6-3
len: 18

CDR3aa: CASSLDREGYGYTF
CDR3nt: TGTGCCAGCAGCTTAGATAGGGAGGGCTATGGCTACACCTTC
abundance: -
j_gene: TRBJ1-2
d_gene: -
v_gene: TRBV7-9
len: 14

CDR3aa: CASKLGTGTSYGYTF
CDR3nt: TGTGCCAGCAAATTGGGGACAGGGACCTCCTATGGCTACACCTTC
abundance: -
j_gene: TRBJ1-2
d_gene: TRBD1
v_gene: TRBV6-5
len: 15

CDR3aa: CASSLRAGGNTIYF
CDR3nt: TGTGCCAGCTCCCTCCGGGCAGGGGGAAACACCATATATTTT
abundance: -
j_gene: TRBJ1-3
d_gene: -
v_gene: TRBV27
len: 14

CDR3aa: CASSFPGREMYF
CDR3nt: TGTGCCAGCAGCTTCCCGGGGAGGGAAATGTATTTT
abundance: -
j_gene: TRBJ1-3
d_gene: -
v_gene: TRBV7-9
len: 12

CDR3aa: CASGLVRGGPNTEAFF
CDR3nt: TGTGCTAGTGGTTTGGTACGCGGGGGTCCGAACACTGAAGCTTTCTTT
abundance: -
j_gene: TRBJ1-1
d_gene: -
v_gene: TRBV12-5
len: 16

CDR3aa: CAWKGEPTGELFF
CDR3nt: TGTGCCTGGAAGGGGGAGCCCACCGGGGAGCTGTTTTTT
abundance: -
j_gene: TRBJ2-2
d_gene: -
v_gene: TRBV30
len: 13

CDR3aa: CASSKSRTGGFVLGGYTF
CDR3nt: TGTGCCAGCAGTAAATCCCGGACAGGGGGGTTTGTTTTGGGTGGCTACACCTTC
abundance: -
j_gene: TRBJ1-2
d_gene: TRBD1
v_gene: TRBV11-2
len: 18

CDR3aa: CASSPGQGFTYEQYF
CDR3nt: TGTGCCAGCTCACCAGGACAGGGGTTTACCTACGAGCAGTACTTC
abundance: -
j_gene: TRBJ2-7
d_gene: TRBD1
v_gene: TRBV18
len: 15

CDR3aa: CASTRGQNPTEAFF
CDR3nt: TGTGCCAGTACCCGCGGACAGAACCCCACTGAAGCTTTCTTT
abundance: -
j_gene: TRBJ1-1
d_gene: -
v_gene: TRBV19
len: 14

CDR3aa: CASSSSTSGQETQYF
CDR3nt: TGTGCCAGCAGCTCTTCGACTAGCGGGCAAGAGACCCAGTACTTC
abundance: -
j_gene: TRBJ2-5
d_gene: TRBD2
v_gene: TRBV7-3
len: 15

CDR3aa: CASSLGLTLAEQYF
CDR3nt: TGCGCCAGCAGCTTGGGCCTGACACTAGCGGAGCAGTACTTC
abundance: -
j_gene: TRBJ2-7
d_gene: TRBD2
v_gene: TRBV5-1
len: 14

CDR3aa: CAWSVRTGATFKNQPQHF
CDR3nt: TGTGCCTGGAGTGTACGGACAGGGGCCACTTTCAAGAATCAGCCCCAGCATTTT
abundance: -
j_gene: TRBJ1-5
d_gene: TRBD1
v_gene: TRBV30
len: 18

CDR3aa: CAIKMGQGADEQYF
CDR3nt: TGTGCCATCAAAATGGGACAGGGGGCGGACGAGCAGTACTTC
abundance: -
j_gene: TRBJ2-7
d_gene: TRBD1
v_gene: TRBV10-3
len: 14

CDR3aa: CASSQVTSLWQYF
CDR3nt: TGCGCCAGCAGCCAAGTGACTAGTTTGTGGCAGTACTTC
abundance: -
j_gene: TRBJ2-7
d_gene: -
v_gene: TRBV4-1
len: 13

CDR3aa: CSVGARDQPQHF
CDR3nt: TGCAGCGTTGGGGCCCGCGACCAGCCCCAGCATTTT
abundance: -
j_gene: TRBJ1-5
d_gene: -
v_gene: TRBV29-1
len: 12

CDR3aa: CAWSPGGLNEKLFF
CDR3nt: TGTGCCTGGAGTCCGGGGGGTTTGAATGAAAAACTGTTTTTT
abundance: -
j_gene: TRBJ1-4
d_gene: -
v_gene: TRBV30
len: 14

CDR3aa: CASSDRLAEQFF
CDR3nt: TGCGCCAGCAGCGACCGACTGGCAGAACAGTTCTTC
abundance: once
j_gene: TRBJ2-1
d_gene: -
v_gene: TRBV4-1
len: 12

CDR3aa: CASSIRSGVNSPLHF
CDR3nt: TGTGCCAGTAGTATTCGTTCAGGGGTTAATTCACCCCTCCACTTT
abundance: -
j_gene: TRBJ1-6
d_gene: -
v_gene: TRBV19
len: 15

CDR3aa: CASSQQGEYGYTF
CDR3nt: TGTGCCAGCAGCCAACAGGGGGAGTATGGCTACACCTTC
abundance: -
j_gene: TRBJ1-2
d_gene: TRBD1
v_gene: TRBV2
len: 13

CDR3aa: CASSPNAVAGGLGETQYF
CDR3nt: TGTGCCAGCAGTCCCAATGCCGTAGCGGGGGGGCTGGGGGAGACCCAGTACTTC
abundance: -
j_gene: TRBJ2-5
d_gene: TRBD2
v_gene: TRBV9
len: 18

CDR3aa: CASSSTGANQPQHF
CDR3nt: TGTGCCAGCAGTTCCACAGGGGCTAATCAGCCCCAGCATTTT
abundance: -
j_gene: TRBJ1-5
d_gene: TRBD1
v_gene: TRBV6-5
len: 14

CDR3aa: CASSVGQGAADTQYF
CDR3nt: TGTGCCAGCAGCGTAGGGCAGGGGGCGGCAGATACGCAGTATTTT
abundance: -
j_gene: TRBJ2-3
d_gene: TRBD1
v_gene: TRBV9
len: 15

CDR3aa: CASNAGTGGYTF
CDR3nt: TGTGCCAGTAACGCTGGGACAGGAGGCTACACCTTC
abundance: -
j_gene: TRBJ1-2
d_gene: TRBD1
v_gene: TRBV19
len: 12

CDR3aa: CASSQSSGGKTQYF
CDR3nt: TGCGCCAGCAGCCAATCTAGCGGGGGAAAGACCCAGTACTTC
abundance: -
j_gene: TRBJ2-5
d_gene: TRBD2
v_gene: TRBV4-1
len: 14

CDR3aa: CASSAGQHPNYGYTF
CDR3nt: TGTGCCAGCAGCGCCGGACAGCACCCTAACTATGGCTACACCTTC
abundance: -
j_gene: TRBJ1-2
d_gene: -
v_gene: TRBV9
len: 15

CDR3aa: CASSLWPPRDTEAFF
CDR3nt: TGTGCCAGCAGCTTATGGCCGCCGAGGGACACTGAAGCTTTCTTT
abundance: -
j_gene: TRBJ1-1
d_gene: -
v_gene: TRBV11-2
len: 15

CDR3aa: CASSSPGQRTYEQYF
CDR3nt: TGTGCCAGCAGCTCGCCCGGACAGAGAACCTACGAGCAGTACTTC
abundance: -
j_gene: TRBJ2-7
d_gene: -
v_gene: TRBV7-9
len: 15

CDR3aa: CASSRGKRSNEKLFF
CDR3nt: TGTGCCAGCTCACGAGGCAAGAGGTCGAACGAAAAACTGTTTTTT
abundance: once
j_gene: TRBJ1-4
d_gene: -
v_gene: TRBV18
len: 15

CDR3aa: CASGLRDNNQPQHF
CDR3nt: TGTGCTAGTGGTTTGCGGGACAACAATCAGCCCCAGCATTTT
abundance: -
j_gene: TRBJ1-5
d_gene: -
v_gene: TRBV12-5
len: 14

CDR3aa: CASSSRRGSTDTQYF
CDR3nt: TGTGCCAGCAGCTCCCGCCGGGGGAGCACAGATACGCAGTATTTT
abundance: -
j_gene: TRBJ2-3
d_gene: -
v_gene: TRBV7-9
len: 15

CDR3aa: CASSGYRGANYGYTF
CDR3nt: TGTGCCAGCAGCGGTTACAGGGGAGCTAACTATGGCTACACCTTC
abundance: -
j_gene: TRBJ1-2
d_gene: TRBD1
v_gene: TRBV9
len: 15

CDR3aa: CASTELGLDRPQHF
CDR3nt: TGCGCCAGCACCGAACTGGGGCTAGACCGGCCCCAGCATTTT
abundance: -
j_gene: TRBJ1-5
d_gene: -
v_gene: TRBV10-2
len: 14

CDR3aa: CASSRWAAEQYF
CDR3nt: TGTGCCAGCAGTCGCTGGGCCGCCGAGCAGTACTTC
abundance: -
j_gene: TRBJ2-7
d_gene: -
v_gene: TRBV7-2
len: 12

CDR3aa: CASSFRHQGGTQYF
CDR3nt: TGTGCCAGCAGCTTCAGGCACCAGGGGGGGACCCAGTACTTC
abundance: -
j_gene: TRBJ2-5
d_gene: -
v_gene: TRBV5-6
len: 14

CDR3aa: CASSVGTSGPNTGELFF
CDR3nt: TGTGCCAGCAGCGTGGGGACTAGCGGGCCGAACACCGGGGAGCTGTTTTTT
abundance: once
j_gene: TRBJ2-2
d_gene: TRBD2
v_gene: TRBV7-3
len: 17

CDR3aa: CASSPGLNTEAFF
CDR3nt: TGTGCCAGCAGCCCAGGGTTGAACACTGAAGCTTTCTTT
abundance: -
j_gene: TRBJ1-1
d_gene: -
v_gene: TRBV5-6
len: 13

CDR3aa: CASRRTGTGPYGYTF
CDR3nt: TGTGCCAGCAGGAGAACCGGGACAGGGCCCTATGGCTACACCTTC
abundance: once
j_gene: TRBJ1-2
d_gene: TRBD1
v_gene: TRBV5-8
len: 15

CDR3aa: CASSRTPGQGFGANVLTF
CDR3nt: TGTGCCAGCAGTCGGACCCCGGGACAGGGCTTTGGGGCCAACGTCCTGACTTTC
abundance: few
j_gene: TRBJ2-6
d_gene: TRBD1
v_gene: TRBV27
len: 18

CDR3aa: CASSQAGFAGELFF
CDR3nt: TGTGCCAGCAGCCAAGCCGGGTTTGCCGGGGAGCTGTTTTTT
abundance: -
j_gene: TRBJ2-2
d_gene: -
v_gene: TRBV3-1/TRBV3-2
len: 14

CDR3aa: CASSPMTSTEKLFF
CDR3nt: TGTGCCAGCAGCCCAATGACCTCGACAGAAAAACTGTTTTTT
abundance: -
j_gene: TRBJ1-4
d_gene: -
v_gene: TRBV9
len: 14

CDR3aa: CASSLGGLSNF
CDR3nt: TGCGCCAGCAGCCTCGGGGGTCTGTCAAACTTC
abundance: -
j_gene: TRBJ2-7
d_gene: -
v_gene: TRBV4-1
len: 11

CDR3aa: CASSFFGGGYGYTF
CDR3nt: TGTGCCAGCAGTTTTTTTGGGGGCGGCTATGGCTACACCTTC
abundance: -
j_gene: TRBJ1-2
d_gene: -
v_gene: TRBV27
len: 14

CDR3aa: CASSPTGGGKNTEAFF
CDR3nt: TGTGCCAGCAGCCCGACAGGGGGCGGTAAGAACACTGAAGCTTTCTTT
abundance: -
j_gene: TRBJ1-1
d_gene: TRBD1
v_gene: TRBV5-6
len: 16

CDR3aa: CASSLVQRPNEQFF
CDR3nt: TGTGCCAGCAGCTTAGTCCAGCGACCAAATGAGCAGTTCTTC
abundance: -
j_gene: TRBJ2-1
d_gene: -
v_gene: TRBV7-9
len: 14

CDR3aa: CASSPSYGYTF
CDR3nt: TGTGCCAGCAGTCCCTCTTATGGCTACACCTTC
abundance: -
j_gene: TRBJ1-2
d_gene: -
v_gene: TRBV28
len: 11

CDR3aa: CASRGAFGNTIYF
CDR3nt: TGTGCCAGCAGAGGGGCGTTTGGAAACACCATATATTTT
abundance: -
j_gene: TRBJ1-3
d_gene: -
v_gene: TRBV2
len: 13

CDR3aa: CASSSLGGPSTDTQYF
CDR3nt: TGCGCCAGCAGCTCCTTGGGCGGGCCTAGCACAGATACGCAGTATTTT
abundance: -
j_gene: TRBJ2-3
d_gene: -
v_gene: TRBV5-1
len: 16

CDR3aa: CASSERQRPEAFF
CDR3nt: TGTGCCAGCAGTGAACGACAGAGGCCTGAAGCTTTCTTT
abundance: -
j_gene: TRBJ1-1
d_gene: -
v_gene: TRBV6-1
len: 13

CDR3aa: CASSFGTGAYMNTEAFF
CDR3nt: TGCGCCAGCAGCTTCGGGACAGGGGCTTACATGAACACTGAAGCTTTCTTT
abundance: -
j_gene: TRBJ1-1
d_gene: TRBD1
v_gene: TRBV5-1
len: 17

CDR3aa: CASSQGAAVNTEAFF
CDR3nt: TGCGCCAGCAGCCAAGGGGCAGCTGTGAACACTGAAGCTTTCTTT
abundance: -
j_gene: TRBJ1-1
d_gene: -
v_gene: TRBV4-3
len: 15

CDR3aa: CASSISRYNEQFF
CDR3nt: TGTGCCAGTAGTATCTCCAGGTACAATGAGCAGTTCTTC
abundance: -
j_gene: TRBJ2-1
d_gene: -
v_gene: TRBV19
len: 13

CDR3aa: CASSYTQGSPGNTIYF
CDR3nt: TGTGCCAGCAGCTACACCCAGGGGAGCCCTGGAAACACCATATATTTT
abundance: -
j_gene: TRBJ1-3
d_gene: -
v_gene: TRBV6-5
len: 16

CDR3aa: CASSFGQANTIYF
CDR3nt: TGTGCCAGCAGCTTCGGACAGGCAAACACCATATATTTT
abundance: -
j_gene: TRBJ1-3
d_gene: TRBD1
v_gene: TRBV7-2
len: 13

CDR3aa: CASSKDRDGSQPQHF
CDR3nt: TGTGCCAGCAGCAAGGACAGGGACGGAAGCCAGCCCCAGCATTTT
abundance: -
j_gene: TRBJ1-5
d_gene: TRBD1
v_gene: TRBV2
len: 15